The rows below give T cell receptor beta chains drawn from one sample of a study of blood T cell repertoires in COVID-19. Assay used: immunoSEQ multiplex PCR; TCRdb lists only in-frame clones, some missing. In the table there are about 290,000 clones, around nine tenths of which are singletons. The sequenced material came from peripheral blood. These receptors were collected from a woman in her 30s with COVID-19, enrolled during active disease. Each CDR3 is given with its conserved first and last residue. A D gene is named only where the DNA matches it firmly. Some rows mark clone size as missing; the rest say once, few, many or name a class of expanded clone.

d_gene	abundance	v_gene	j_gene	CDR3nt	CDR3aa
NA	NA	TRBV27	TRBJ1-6	TGTGCCAGCAGTATCTACGCCCAGGGAGGATCGCCCCTCCACTTT	CASSIYAQGGSPLHF
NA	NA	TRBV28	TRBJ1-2	TGTGCCAGCAGCGGCGAGGACAGCTGGTTTTATGGCTACACCTTC	CASSGEDSWFYGYTF
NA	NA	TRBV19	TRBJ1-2	TGTGCCAGTAGTAAGTCGACGGGGAGGGTCTACGATGGCTACACCTTC	CASSKSTGRVYDGYTF
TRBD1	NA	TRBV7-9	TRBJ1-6	TGTGCCAGCAGCATCACAGGGGGCACGAATTCACCCCTCCACTTT	CASSITGGTNSPLHF
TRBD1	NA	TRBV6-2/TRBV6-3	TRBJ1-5	TGTGCCAGCAGTTACCGCCTTAGGGACAGGGGAATGAGCAATCAGCCCCAGCATTTT	CASSYRLRDRGMSNQPQHF
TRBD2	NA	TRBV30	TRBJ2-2	TGTGCCTGCAGGACTAGCGTATTTCCCCCCGCCGGGGAGCTGTTTTTT	CACRTSVFPPAGELFF
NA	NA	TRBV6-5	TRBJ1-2	TGTGCCAGCAGTTACTCGGAGGTTTCGGGTGGCTACACCTTC	CASSYSEVSGGYTF
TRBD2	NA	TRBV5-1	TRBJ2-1	TGCGCCAGCAGCCTTACTTCTAGCGGGGGGGACAATGAGCAGTTCTTC	CASSLTSSGGDNEQFF
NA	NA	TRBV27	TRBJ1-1	TGTGCCAGCAGTTCTTTTTACTACAAACCCAATGAAGCTTTCTTT	CASSSFYYKPNEAFF
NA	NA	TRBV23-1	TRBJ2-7	TGCGCCAGCAGTCTACGGGGAGGGGGTAGCCCCTACGAGCAGTACTTC	CASSLRGGGSPYEQYF
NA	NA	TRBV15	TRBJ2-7	TGTGCCACCAGCAGAGATCTAGCATCAACCATATCCTACGAGCAGTACTTC	CATSRDLASTISYEQYF
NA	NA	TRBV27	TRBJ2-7	TGTGCCAGCAGTTTAGGGACAACGACCTACGAGCAGTACTTC	CASSLGTTTYEQYF
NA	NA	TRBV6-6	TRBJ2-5	TGTGCCAGCACCGACGGGGAGGTAGTAGAGACCCAGTACTTC	CASTDGEVVETQYF
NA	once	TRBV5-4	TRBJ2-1	TGTGCCAGCAGCTCCGCCCCGGGGTTATACAATGAGCAGTTCTTC	CASSSAPGLYNEQFF
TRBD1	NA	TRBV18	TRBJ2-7	TGTGCCAGCTCACTTAACTCGGGACAGGGAAGCGAGCAGTACTTC	CASSLNSGQGSEQYF
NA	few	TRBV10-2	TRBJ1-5	TGCGCCACCAACCCCCGCAGGGGATATCAGCCCCAGCATTTT	CATNPRRGYQPQHF
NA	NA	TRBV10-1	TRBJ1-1	TGCGCCAGCAGTCGGAGCATGAACACTGAAGCTTTCTTT	CASSRSMNTEAFF
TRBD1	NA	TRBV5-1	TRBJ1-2	TGCGCCAGCAGCTTGGGACAGGGGATAGATGGCTACACCTTC	CASSLGQGIDGYTF
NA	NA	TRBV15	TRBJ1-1	TGTGCCACCAGCAGCGCAGGAACGAACACTGAAGCTTTCTTT	CATSSAGTNTEAFF
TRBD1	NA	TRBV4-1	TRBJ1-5	TGCGCCAGCAGCCTAGGGACAGGGTTTGCCAATCAGCCCCAGCATTTT	CASSLGTGFANQPQHF
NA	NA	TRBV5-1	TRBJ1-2	TGCGCCAGCAGCTTGACGAGAGACTATGGCTACACCTTC	CASSLTRDYGYTF
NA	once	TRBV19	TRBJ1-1	TGTGCCAGTAGTATTACCGGATTTCGGGCTGAAGCTTTCTTT	CASSITGFRAEAFF
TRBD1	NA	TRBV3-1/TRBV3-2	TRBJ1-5	TGTGCCAGCAGCGTTTTCCAGGGGGCCTATACTCAGCCCCAGCATTTT	CASSVFQGAYTQPQHF
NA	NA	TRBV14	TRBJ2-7	TGTGCCAGCAGTCAGGGTATCTTCTACGAGCAGTACTTC	CASSQGIFYEQYF
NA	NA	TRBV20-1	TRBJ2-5	TGCAGCCCTATAGCAGAGCTCCAGTACTTC	CSPIAELQYF
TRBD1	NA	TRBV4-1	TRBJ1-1	TGCGCCAGCAAGAGACAGGGGGACACTGAAGCTTTCTTT	CASKRQGDTEAFF
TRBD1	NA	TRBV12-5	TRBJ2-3	TGTGCTAGTGGTTTGGTACAGGGGGACACAGATACGCAGTATTTT	CASGLVQGDTDTQYF
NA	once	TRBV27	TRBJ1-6	TGTGCCAGCAGTTCCCGCCTTTCGAGGCGAGCTAATTCACCCCTCCACTTT	CASSSRLSRRANSPLHF
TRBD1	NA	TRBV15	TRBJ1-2	TGTGCCACTTCGGGGACAGCCGACCCCTGGTATGGCTACACCTTC	CATSGTADPWYGYTF
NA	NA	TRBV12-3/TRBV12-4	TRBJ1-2	TGTGCCAGCAATTACAGGGTTGGTAGTGGCTACACCTTC	CASNYRVGSGYTF
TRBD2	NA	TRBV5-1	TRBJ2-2	TGCGCCAGCACCCTGGCGCGGGGGGGCCTGCGGGAGCTGTTTTTT	CASTLARGGLRELFF
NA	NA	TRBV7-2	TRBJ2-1	TGTGCCAGCAGCTCCCGGGACTACAATGAGCAGTTCTTC	CASSSRDYNEQFF
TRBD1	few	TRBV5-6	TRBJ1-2	TGTGCCAGCAGCTTTTCAGGGGGGAACTATGGCTACACCTTC	CASSFSGGNYGYTF
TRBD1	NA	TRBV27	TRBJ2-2	TGTGCCAGCAGTTTAGGGCAGGGGGCAGGCACCGGGGAGCTGTTTTTT	CASSLGQGAGTGELFF
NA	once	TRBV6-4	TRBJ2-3	TGTGCCAGCAGTGCCTGGGGCCTAGTAGGGGGTACAGATACGCAGTATTTT	CASSAWGLVGGTDTQYF
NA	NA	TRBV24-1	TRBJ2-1	TGTGCCACGGGAGGGGCGGGGGCATACAATGAGCAGTTCTTC	CATGGAGAYNEQFF
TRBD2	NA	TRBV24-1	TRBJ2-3	TGTGCCACCAGTGACTCCGGGGGGGCCGCAGATACGCAGTATTTT	CATSDSGGAADTQYF
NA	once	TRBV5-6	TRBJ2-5	TGTGCCAGCAGCACTAAGACGGGGAATGCGACCCAGTACTTC	CASSTKTGNATQYF
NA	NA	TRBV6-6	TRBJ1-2	TGTGCCAGCAGTTCCGGTCTTCGGGGAAACTATGGCTACACCTTC	CASSSGLRGNYGYTF
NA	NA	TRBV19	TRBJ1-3	TGTGCCAGTGAAACAGGGAGCTCTGGAAACACCATATATTTT	CASETGSSGNTIYF
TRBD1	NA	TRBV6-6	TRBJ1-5	TGTGCCAGCAGTTACCCAGGGGGGAACAATCAGCCCCAGCATTTT	CASSYPGGNNQPQHF
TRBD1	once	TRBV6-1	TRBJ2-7	TGTGCCAGCAGTGAGGACAGGGTTTATCACGAGCAGTACTTC	CASSEDRVYHEQYF
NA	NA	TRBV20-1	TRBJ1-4	TGCAGTGCTAGTTCGCGAAGGATCCAGGGCTGGGAAAAACTGTTTTTT	CSASSRRIQGWEKLFF
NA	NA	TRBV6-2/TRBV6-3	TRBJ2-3	TGTGCCAGCAGTTACGCACTAGCTAGCACAGATACGCAGTATTTT	CASSYALASTDTQYF
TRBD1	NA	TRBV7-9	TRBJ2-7	TGTGCCAGCAGCTCGGACAGGGGTTTCGAGCAGTACTTC	CASSSDRGFEQYF
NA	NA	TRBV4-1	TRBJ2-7	TGCGCCAGCAGCCAAGGCTGGACTGGAGTTCTCTACGAGCAGTACTTC	CASSQGWTGVLYEQYF
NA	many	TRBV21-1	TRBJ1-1	TGTGCCGCTGAGGGGACAGGGGGCGCGAACACTGAAGCTTTCTTT	CAAEGTGGANTEAFF
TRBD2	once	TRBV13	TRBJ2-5	TGTGCCAGCAGCTTGACTAGCGGGGGGGCAAGTGGAGAGACCCAGTACTTC	CASSLTSGGASGETQYF